This T cell receptor (beta chain) originates from a study of blood T cell repertoires in COVID-19. In the study's own analysis: The assay estimated nucleated cells by amplifying reference gene primers. Generated by immunoSEQ multiplex PCR, the TCRdb table keeps only in-frame clones and is missing some. D and trimming come from the DNA, and the V and J calls and clone size come from that table. The data contain 120,000 or so clones, 74% of them singletons. This CDR3 spans 15 amino acids. In germline, CDR1 is SGHRS, CDR2 YFSETQ. Trimming removed 4 bases from V and 4 bases from J; junction bases left unmatched: 9.

The TCR sequence derives from a man aged 55 to 70 with acute or convalescent COVID-19. This chain joins TRBV5-1 and TRBJ2-5; 8 bases agree with TRBD2. The sample comprised peripheral blood. The CDR3 nucleotides read TGCGCCAGCAGCCTAAGCGGGAGCGCTTTAGAGACCCAGTACTTC. It encodes CASSLSGSALETQYF.